This record looks at one T cell receptor (beta chain) sequence and its context. TCRdb's table, derived via immunoSEQ multiplex PCR, lists solely in-frame clones and lacks some. The repertoire holds 700,000 or so clones, with approximately 83% as singletons. This sample is drawn from a study of shared T cell receptors in the human thymus. Trimming shortened V by 5 bases and J by 5 bases, and 10 bases separated the two germline ends. CDR1 SEHNR and CDR2 FQNEAQ come from the germline V gene (reference sequence). The CDR3 extends over 12 amino acids. These same data were also listed under a study on human thymus T cells. That work adds: Corrective cardiac surgery supplied the resected thymus tissue. The authors found apparently biased V and J gene usage in thymic and blood repertoires.

The sample taken for sequencing was thymocytes. The receptor was derived from a girl under three years old with a congenital heart defect. V usage is TRBV7-9 and J usage is TRBJ2-7; no firm D call. Here the CDR3 reads CASSRARHEQYF. In nucleotides, the CDR3 is TGTGCCAGCAGCCGAGCTAGGCACGAGCAGTACTTC.